These 16 T cell receptor beta chains originate from one sample sequenced in a study of T cell responses to AZD1222 COVID-19 vaccine. Measured with immunoSEQ multiplex PCR; TCRdb has only the in-frame clones, and not every one. The profile shows roughly 130,000 clones, more than 85% of them singletons. This specimen was peripheral blood, taken on day 0 of AZD1222 vaccination. These receptors came from an adult in good health.

This clone appeared a single time. This chain links TRBV19 with TRBJ2-3, with 9 positions matching TRBD1. J gave up 6 bases and V 5 bases, and 6 bases lay outside the gene matches. The V gene's germline CDR1 is LNHDA and CDR2 SQIVND (reference sequence). This CDR3 comprises 14 residues. CDR3 nucleotides: TGTGCCAGTAGTCGGGGACAGGGATCCGATACGCAGTATTTT. It encodes CASSRGQGSDTQYF. The full variable domain, its missing parts supplied by reference TRBV19 and TRBJ2-3, is DGGITQSPKYLFRKEGQNVTLSCEQNLNHDAMYWYRQDPGQGLRLIYYSQIVNDFQKGDIAEGYSVSREKKESFPLTVTSAQKNPTAFYLCASSRGQGSDTQYFGPGTRLTVL.

This chain connects TRBV6-2 or TRBV6-3 to TRBJ2-3, with D possibly matching TRBD2 (5 bases). In germline, CDR1 is MNHEY, CDR2 SVGEGT. V was pared by 2 bases and J by 2 bases, with 14 bases between. This CDR3 is 16 amino acids long. The CDR3 is CASSYVRALTTDTQYF. The DNA of the CDR3 is TGTGCCAGCAGTTACGTGAGGGCTCTTACCACAGATACGCAGTATTTT.

This sequence joins TRBV4-1 and TRBJ1-1; no clear D gene. Deletions cut 3 bases from V and 2 bases from J, with 1 base between. The germline V gene encodes CDR1 MGHRA and CDR2 YSYEKL. This CDR3 has 11 amino acids. The CDR3, as DNA: TGCGCCAGCAGCCATAACACTGAAGCTTTCTTT. Its protein is CASSHNTEAFF.

The genes are TRBV12-3 or TRBV12-4 and TRBJ1-3; D is unresolved. The CDR3 spans 13 residues. Trimming took 2 bases from V and 7 from J, leaving 9 bases between them. The CDR3 here is CASSLFNPNTIYF. CDR3 coding DNA: TGTGCCAGCAGTTTATTCAACCCGAACACCATATATTTT.

The V and J genes are TRBV9 and TRBJ2-1; perhaps D is TRBD1 or TRBD2 (6 bases each). CDR1 and CDR2 from the germline V gene are SGDLS and YYNGEE. CDR3 size: 15 residues. Trimming removed 5 bases at V and 2 bases at J, with 14 bases between. CDR3 protein: CASSGSGAPYNEQFF. The CDR3 DNA sequence: TGTGCCAGCAGTGGTTCGGGGGCGCCCTACAATGAGCAGTTCTTC.

A single count supports this clone. The chain couples TRBV15 to TRBJ2-6; 8 positions match TRBD1. CDR1 LNHNV and CDR2 YYDKDF come from the germline V gene (reference sequence). This CDR3 spans 18 amino acids. Trimming removed 5 bases from V and 5 bases from J; junction bases left unmatched: 14. The CDR3 DNA reads TGTGCCACCAGCGGGGCCCGGACAGGGTTTCTTAGGGCCAACGTCCTGACTTTC. As protein: CATSGARTGFLRANVLTF.

The chain links TRBV7-3 to TRBJ2-1; 7 bases match TRBD1. V trimming: 2 bases; J trimming: 9 bases; junction bases outside the gene matches: 4. Germline loops: CDR1 SGHTA, CDR2 FQGTGA. The CDR3 length is 13 residues. This CDR3 reads CASSLFRDSEQFF. For the CDR3, the DNA is TGTGCCAGCAGCTTATTCAGGGACAGTGAGCAGTTCTTC. The full variable domain, its missing parts supplied by reference TRBV7-3 and TRBJ2-1, is GAGVSQTPSNKVTEKGKYVELRCDPISGHTALYWYRQSLGQGPEFLIYFQGTGAADDSGLPNDRFFAVRPEGSVSTLKIQRTERGDSAVYLCASSLFRDSEQFFGPGTRLTVL.

The chain combines TRBV10-3 with TRBJ1-2; D is undetermined. The CDR3 contains 14 residues. The germline V and J ends were trimmed by 0 bases and 2 bases, with 7 bases remaining between them. From germline, CDR1 is ENHRY and CDR2 SYGVKD. The CDR3 spells CAISESPRNYGYTF. In nucleotides, the CDR3 is TGTGCCATCAGTGAGTCTCCCAGAAACTATGGCTACACCTTC.

This chain links TRBV6-1 with TRBJ2-3; the D gene could be TRBD1 or TRBD2 (5 bases each). CDR1 MNHNS and CDR2 SASEGT come from the germline V gene. This CDR3 comprises 14 residues. Trimming took off 3 bases at V and 5 bases at J, with 12 bases between the two ends. The CDR3, as DNA: TGTGCCAGCAGTGAGGGGGAACATAGAGATACGCAGTATTTT. Translated: CASSEGEHRDTQYF.

The rearrangement links TRBV7-8 to TRBJ1-1; D might be TRBD1 (5 bases). Germline lookup yields CDR1 SGHVS and CDR2 FQNEAQ. The V end was cut by 5 bases, the J end by 1 base, with 11 bases between. The CDR3 has 14 amino acids. CDR3 DNA sequence: TGTGCCAGCAGCCCGGGACCGACGAACACTGAAGCTTTCTTT. Its protein product is CASSPGPTNTEAFF.

The chain recombines TRBV3-1 (or the pseudogene TRBV3-2) with TRBJ2-3; D ambiguous. This CDR3 spans 12 amino acids. Looked up from germline, CDR1 is LGHDT and CDR2 is YNNKEL (reference sequence). The V end was cut by 7 bases, the J end by 2 bases, with 7 bases between. CDR3 loop: CASTSTTDTQYF. CDR3 coding DNA: TGTGCCAGCACCTCAACCACAGATACGCAGTATTTT.

This clone was counted a single time. The chain is built from TRBV5-6 and TRBJ1-2, with unresolved D. The germline gives CDR1 SGHDT, CDR2 YYEEEE. Trimming removed 3 bases from V and 5 bases from J, with 14 bases in between. The length of the CDR3 is 14 residues. The CDR3: CASSSDGPGYGYTF. CDR3 DNA sequence: TGTGCCAGCAGCTCGGACGGACCTGGTTATGGCTACACCTTC.

This chain's CDR3 is CAPHGGGRSTDTQYF. DNA of the CDR3: TGTGCCCCCCACGGAGGCGGGAGAAGCACAGATACGCAGTATTTT. V is TRBV21-1 and J is TRBJ2-3; the table gives TRBD2 as D, unverified against the DNA. TRBV21-1 is annotated as a pseudogene. There are 15 residues in the CDR3.

The DNA of the CDR3 is TGTGCCACCAAAAGACAGGGGTCCTACAATGAGCAGTTCTTC. It is translated as CATKRQGSYNEQFF. The chain has TRBV10-3 and TRBJ2-1, with 8 nucleotides matching TRBD1. CDR3 length equals 14 residues. With 10 bases clipped from V and 1 base from J, the junction kept 6 bases outside the gene matches. Germline CDR1 and CDR2: ENHRY and SYGVKD.

V is TRBV27 and J is TRBJ1-1; 12 nucleotides agree with TRBD1. CDR3 length: 15 residues. Germline V gene sequence: CDR1 MNHEY, CDR2 SMNVEV (reference sequence). V dropped 5 bases and J dropped 8; count of bases not matched to a gene: 9. DNA for the CDR3: TGTGCCAGCAGTCTCCGGGACAGGGGGCGAGAGGAAGCTTTCTTT. As protein: CASSLRDRGREEAFF.

V and J are TRBV4-3 and TRBJ1-2; weak D call: TRBD1 (5 bases). Germline-derived CDR1 and CDR2 are LGHNA and YSLEER. With 3 bases removed from V and 4 bases from J, the gap between germline ends came to 12 bases. The CDR3 length is 14 residues. The CDR3 coding sequence is TGCGCCAGCAGCCAGGCGGCGGGGACCTATGGCTACACCTTC. It yields the protein CASSQAAGTYGYTF.